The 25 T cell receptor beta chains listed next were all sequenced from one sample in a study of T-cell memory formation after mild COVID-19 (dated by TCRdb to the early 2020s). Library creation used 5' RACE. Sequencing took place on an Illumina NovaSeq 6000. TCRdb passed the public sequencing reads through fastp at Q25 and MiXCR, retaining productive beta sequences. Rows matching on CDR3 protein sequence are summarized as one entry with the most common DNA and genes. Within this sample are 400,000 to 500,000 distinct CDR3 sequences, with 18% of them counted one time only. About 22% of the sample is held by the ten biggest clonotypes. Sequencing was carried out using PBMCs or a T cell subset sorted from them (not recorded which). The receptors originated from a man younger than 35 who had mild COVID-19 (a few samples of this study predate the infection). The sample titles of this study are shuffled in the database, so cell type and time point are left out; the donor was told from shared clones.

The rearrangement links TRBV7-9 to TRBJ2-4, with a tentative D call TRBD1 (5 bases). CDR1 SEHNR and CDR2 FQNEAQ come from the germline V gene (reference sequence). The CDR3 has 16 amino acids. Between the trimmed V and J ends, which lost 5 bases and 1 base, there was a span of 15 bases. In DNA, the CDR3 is TGTGCCAGCAGCCCTCAGGGTCTCGGGGCCAAAAACATTCAGTACTTC. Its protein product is CASSPQGLGAKNIQYF. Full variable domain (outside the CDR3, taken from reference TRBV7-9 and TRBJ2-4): DTGVSQNPRHKITKRGQNVTFRCDPISEHNRLYWYRQTLGQGPEFLTYFQNEAQLEKSRLLSDRFSAERPKGSFSTLEIQRTEQGDSAMYLCASSPQGLGAKNIQYFGAGTRLSVL.

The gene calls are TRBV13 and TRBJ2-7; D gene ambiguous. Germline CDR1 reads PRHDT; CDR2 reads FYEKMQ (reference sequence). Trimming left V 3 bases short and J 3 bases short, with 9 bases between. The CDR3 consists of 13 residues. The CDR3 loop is CASSFGQSYEQYV. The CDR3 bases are TGTGCCAGCAGCTTCGGGCAGAGCTACGAGCAGTACGTC.

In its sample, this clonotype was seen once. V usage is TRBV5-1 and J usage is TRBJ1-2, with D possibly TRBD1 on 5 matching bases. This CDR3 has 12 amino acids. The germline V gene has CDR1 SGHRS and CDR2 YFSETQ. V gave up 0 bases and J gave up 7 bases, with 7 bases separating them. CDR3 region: CASSLAGIGYTF. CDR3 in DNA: TGCGCCAGCAGCTTGGCAGGGATTGGCTACACCTTC.

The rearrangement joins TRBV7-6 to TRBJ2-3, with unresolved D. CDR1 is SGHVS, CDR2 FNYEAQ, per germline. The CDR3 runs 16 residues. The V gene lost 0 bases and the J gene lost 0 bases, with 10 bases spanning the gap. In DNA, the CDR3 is TGTGCCAGCAGCTTAGCGGTGCGGTCTAGCACAGATACGCAGTATTTT. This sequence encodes CASSLAVRSSTDTQYF.

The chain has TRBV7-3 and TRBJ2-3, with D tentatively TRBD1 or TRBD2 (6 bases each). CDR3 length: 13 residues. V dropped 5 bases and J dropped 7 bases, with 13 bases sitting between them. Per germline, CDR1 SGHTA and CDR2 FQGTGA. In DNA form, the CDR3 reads TGTGCCAGCAGCACCTGGGGGGCGAATACGCAGTATTTT. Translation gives CASSTWGANTQYF.

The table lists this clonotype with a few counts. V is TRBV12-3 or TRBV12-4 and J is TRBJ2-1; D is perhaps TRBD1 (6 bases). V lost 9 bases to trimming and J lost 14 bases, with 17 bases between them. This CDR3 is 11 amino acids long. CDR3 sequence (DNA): TGTGCCAGTCTATATGGGGACATTGAGTTCTTC. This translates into CASLYGDIEFF.

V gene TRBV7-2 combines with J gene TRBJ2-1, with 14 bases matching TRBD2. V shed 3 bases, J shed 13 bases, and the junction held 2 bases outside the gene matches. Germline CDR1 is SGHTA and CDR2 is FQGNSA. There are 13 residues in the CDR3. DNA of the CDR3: TGTGCCAGCAGCTTTGGACTAGCGGGAGGTCAGTTCTTC. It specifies CASSFGLAGGQFF.

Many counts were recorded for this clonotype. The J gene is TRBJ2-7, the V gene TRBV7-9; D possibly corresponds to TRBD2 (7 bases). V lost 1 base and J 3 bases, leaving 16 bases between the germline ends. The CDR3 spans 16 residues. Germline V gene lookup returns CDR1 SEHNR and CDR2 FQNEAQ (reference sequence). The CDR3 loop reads CASSLVSREGHYEQYV. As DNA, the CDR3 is TGTGCCAGCAGCTTAGTTTCCAGGGAGGGACACTACGAGCAGTACGTC.

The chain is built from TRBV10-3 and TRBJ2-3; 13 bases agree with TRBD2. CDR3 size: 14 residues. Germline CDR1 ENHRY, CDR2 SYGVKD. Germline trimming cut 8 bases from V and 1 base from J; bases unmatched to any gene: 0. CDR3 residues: CAIGLAGGTDTQYF. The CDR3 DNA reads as TGTGCCATCGGACTAGCGGGGGGCACAGATACGCAGTATTTT.

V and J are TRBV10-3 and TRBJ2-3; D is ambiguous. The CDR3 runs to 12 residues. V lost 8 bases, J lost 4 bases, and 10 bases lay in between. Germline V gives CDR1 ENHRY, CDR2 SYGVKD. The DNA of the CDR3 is TGTGCCATCGGCGCCACCCCAGATACGCAGTATTTT. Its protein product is CAIGATPDTQYF.

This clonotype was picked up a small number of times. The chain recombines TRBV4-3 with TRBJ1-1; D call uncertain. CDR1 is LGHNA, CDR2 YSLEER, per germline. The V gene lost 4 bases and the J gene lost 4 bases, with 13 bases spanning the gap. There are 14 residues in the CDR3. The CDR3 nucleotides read TGCGCCAGCAGCCCATGGGGTATTTTCACTGAAGCTTTCTTT. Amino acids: CASSPWGIFTEAFF.

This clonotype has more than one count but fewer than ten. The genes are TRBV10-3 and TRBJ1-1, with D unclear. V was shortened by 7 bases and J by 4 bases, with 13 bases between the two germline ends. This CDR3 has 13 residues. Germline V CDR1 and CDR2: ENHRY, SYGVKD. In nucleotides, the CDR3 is TGTGCCATCAAAGCAACGAGGATCACTGAAGCTTTCTTT. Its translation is CAIKATRITEAFF.

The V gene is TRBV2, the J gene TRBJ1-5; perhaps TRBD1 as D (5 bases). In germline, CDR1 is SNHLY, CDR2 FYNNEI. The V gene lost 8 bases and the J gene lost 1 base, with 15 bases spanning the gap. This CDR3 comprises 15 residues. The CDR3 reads CASRGGRGSNQPQHF. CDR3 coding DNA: TGTGCCAGCCGCGGGGGAAGGGGAAGCAATCAGCCCCAGCATTTT.

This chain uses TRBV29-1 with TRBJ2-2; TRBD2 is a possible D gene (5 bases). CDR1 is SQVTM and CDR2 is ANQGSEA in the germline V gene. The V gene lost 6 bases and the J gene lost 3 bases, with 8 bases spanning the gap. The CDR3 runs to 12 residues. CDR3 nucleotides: TGCAGCGTCGGAGCGGACACCGGGGAGCTGTTTTTT. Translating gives CSVGADTGELFF.

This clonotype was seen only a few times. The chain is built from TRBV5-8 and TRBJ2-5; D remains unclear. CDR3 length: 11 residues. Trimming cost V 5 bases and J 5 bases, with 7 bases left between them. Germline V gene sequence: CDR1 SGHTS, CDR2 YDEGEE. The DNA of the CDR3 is TGTGCCAGCAGGGGGTTCGAGACCCAGTACTTC. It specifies CASRGFETQYF.

The CDR3 region has the DNA TGTGCCAGCAGGCTTCAAGCCGGGTACGAGCAGTACGTC. Translated, it gives CASRLQAGYEQYV. This rearrangement joins TRBV6-5 to TRBJ2-7; the D is unclear. CDR3 length: 13 amino acids. The V end lost 6 bases, the J end lost 4 bases, and 13 bases lay between the germline ends. CDR1 MNHEY and CDR2 SVGAGI come from the germline V gene.

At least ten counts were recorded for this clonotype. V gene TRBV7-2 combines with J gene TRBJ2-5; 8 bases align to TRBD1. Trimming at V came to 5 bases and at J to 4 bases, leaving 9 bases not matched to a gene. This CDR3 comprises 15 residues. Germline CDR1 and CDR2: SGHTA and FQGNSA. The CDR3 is CASSPRTGIRETQYF. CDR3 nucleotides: TGTGCCAGCAGCCCGCGGACAGGGATCCGAGAGACCCAGTACTTC.

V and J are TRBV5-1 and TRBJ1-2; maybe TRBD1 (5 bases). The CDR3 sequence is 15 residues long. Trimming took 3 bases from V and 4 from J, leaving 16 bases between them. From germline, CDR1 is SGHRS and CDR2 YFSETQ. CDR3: CASSSNPGRSYGYTF. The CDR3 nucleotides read TGCGCCAGCAGCTCCAACCCGGGACGGTCCTATGGCTACACCTTC. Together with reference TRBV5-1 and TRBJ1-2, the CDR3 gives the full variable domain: KAGVTQTPRYLIKTRGQQVTLSCSPISGHRSVSWYQQTPGQGLQFLFEYFSETQRNKGNFPGRFSGRQFSNSRSEMNVSTLELGDSALYLCASSSNPGRSYGYTFGSGTRLTVV.

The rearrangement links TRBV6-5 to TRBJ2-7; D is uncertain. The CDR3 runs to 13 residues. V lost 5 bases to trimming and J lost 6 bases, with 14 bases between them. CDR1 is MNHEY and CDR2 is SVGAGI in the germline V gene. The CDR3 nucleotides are TGTGCCAGCAGTCCGGACGGTCCACTCGAGCAGTACTTC. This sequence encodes CASSPDGPLEQYF.

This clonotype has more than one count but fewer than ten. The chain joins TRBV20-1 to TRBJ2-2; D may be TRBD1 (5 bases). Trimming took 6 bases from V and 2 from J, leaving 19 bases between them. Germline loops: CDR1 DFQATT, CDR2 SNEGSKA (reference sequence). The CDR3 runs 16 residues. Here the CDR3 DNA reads TGCAGTGCCCGAGATGGGGCAGCGTTTAACACCGGGGAGCTGTTTTTT. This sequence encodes CSARDGAAFNTGELFF.

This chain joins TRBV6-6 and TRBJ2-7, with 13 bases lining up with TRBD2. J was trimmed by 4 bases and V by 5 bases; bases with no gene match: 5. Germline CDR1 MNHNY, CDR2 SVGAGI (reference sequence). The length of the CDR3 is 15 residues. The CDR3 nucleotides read TGTGCCAGCAGTCCCGGGACTAGCGGGACTTACGAGCAGTACGTC. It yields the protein CASSPGTSGTYEQYV.

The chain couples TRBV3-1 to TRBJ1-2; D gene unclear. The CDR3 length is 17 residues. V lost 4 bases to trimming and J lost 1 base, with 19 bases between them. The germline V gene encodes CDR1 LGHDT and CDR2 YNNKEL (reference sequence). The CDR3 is CASSPLEAEAFNYGYTF. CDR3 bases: TGTGCCAGCAGCCCCCTCGAGGCGGAGGCATTTAACTATGGCTACACCTTC. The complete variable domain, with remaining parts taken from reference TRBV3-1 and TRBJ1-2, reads DTAVSQTPKYLVTQMGNDKSIKCEQNLGHDTMYWYKQDSKKFLKIMFSYNNKELIINETVPNRFSPKSPDKAHLNLHINSLELGDSAVYFCASSPLEAEAFNYGYTFGSGTRLTVV.

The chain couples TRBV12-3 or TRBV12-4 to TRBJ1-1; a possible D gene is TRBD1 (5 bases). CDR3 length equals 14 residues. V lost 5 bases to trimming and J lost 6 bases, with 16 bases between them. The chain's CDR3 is CASSRARGDAEAFF. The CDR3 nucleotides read TGTGCCAGCAGTCGGGCCCGCGGGGACGCTGAAGCTTTCTTT.

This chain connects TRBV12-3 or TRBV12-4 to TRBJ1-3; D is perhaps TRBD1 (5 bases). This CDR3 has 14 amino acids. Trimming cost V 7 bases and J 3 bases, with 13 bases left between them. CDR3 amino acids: CASTDRQYGNTIYF. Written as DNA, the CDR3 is TGTGCCAGCACCGACCGACAGTATGGAAACACCATATATTTT.

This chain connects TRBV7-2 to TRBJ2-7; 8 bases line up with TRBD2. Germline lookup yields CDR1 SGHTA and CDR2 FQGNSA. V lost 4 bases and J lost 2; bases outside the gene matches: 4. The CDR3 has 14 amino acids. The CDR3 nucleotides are TGTGCCAGCAGCTGGTCGGGGGGGGCCTACGAGCAGTACGTC. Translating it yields CASSWSGGAYEQYV.